This paragraph reports one TCR beta chain. Germline lookup yields CDR1 SGHRS and CDR2 YFSETQ. The V gene end was trimmed by 3 bases and the J gene end by 6 bases; junction bases not matched to a gene: 11. CDR3 size: 16 residues. The data originate from a study of CD8+ T cells in alopecia areata. Sequencing relied on a cDNA template that was reverse transcribed from extracted RNA. Here immunoSEQ multiplex PCR was the method, and the copy in TCRdb shows in-frame clones only, minus some. The sample holds roughly 120,000 clones, 56% seen once. Treatment given: oral pan-JAK inhibitor, 5-10 mg twice daily. Source: CD4+ T cells sorted from blood, taken at week 24, from a patient treated with tofacitinib. This chain links TRBV5-1 with TRBJ2-3; 9 bases align to TRBD2. The sequence was obtained from a human donor with alopecia areata. The CDR3 sequence is CASSSPAGGASDTQYF. The CDR3 DNA follows: TGCGCCAGCAGCTCACCCGCGGGGGGGGCCTCGGATACGCAGTATTTT. Using reference TRBV5-1 and TRBJ2-3 for the parts outside the CDR3, the full variable domain is KAGVTQTPRYLIKTRGQQVTLSCSPISGHRSVSWYQQTPGQGLQFLFEYFSETQRNKGNFPGRFSGRQFSNSRSEMNVSTLELGDSALYLCASSSPAGGASDTQYFGPGTRLTVL.